A single sample is the source of the 18 T cell receptor beta chains below, sequenced in a study of T cells after posttransplantation cyclophosphamide. Busulfan-fludarabine conditioning, marrow transplant, and cyclophosphamide on days +3 and +4 were administered. Clones were read by immunoSEQ multiplex PCR, and TCRdb kept only the in-frame ones, dropping some. The sample shows 6,000 to 8,000 clones, none of them appearing just once. Sequences were derived from PBMCs, sampled after an allogeneic stem cell transplant with post-transplant cyclophosphamide. These receptors were taken from a male patient in his thirties who received an allogeneic stem cell transplant from an unrelated donor, was CMV-positive, and had acute and chronic GVHD. Some T cells may be provided by the graft donor.

By share of the sample, this clone is medium-sized. This chain uses TRBV6-1 with TRBJ1-2, with 10 bases matching TRBD1. The CDR3 contains 14 residues. Germline V gene sequence: CDR1 MNHNS, CDR2 SASEGT. The J segment lost 5 bases and the V segment lost 5 bases, leaving 5 bases of the junction unmatched. CDR3 sequence (DNA): TGTGCCAGCAGTCCACTGGGACAGGGGTATGGCTACACCTTC. This translates into CASSPLGQGYGYTF.

This clone was picked up many times. The chain recombines TRBV4-1 with TRBJ2-7; 14 positions agree with TRBD2. The CDR3 consists of 20 residues. Looked up from germline, CDR1 is MGHRA and CDR2 is YSYEKL. Trimming took 0 bases from V and 0 from J; bases not matched to a gene: 10. The CDR3 spells CASSQEYAAGLAGVSYEQYF. Here the CDR3 DNA reads TGCGCCAGCAGCCAAGAATACGCTGCGGGACTAGCGGGGGTCTCCTACGAGCAGTACTTC.

This clone was counted ten times or more. For the CDR3, the DNA is TGTGCCAGCAGCTTGGGACAGCCCCAAGAGACCCAGTACTTC. Translating gives CASSLGQPQETQYF. The chain joins TRBV7-2 to TRBJ2-5; TRBD1 aligns across 7 bases. The ends lost 3 bases at V and 1 base at J; junction bases unmatched: 2. CDR1 and CDR2 (germline): SGHTA, FQGNSA. The CDR3 extends over 14 amino acids.

This clone was seen ten or more times. This chain links TRBV6-1 with TRBJ1-2; the match to TRBD1 covers 7 bases. Germline V gene data show CDR1 as MNHNS and CDR2 as SASEGT. With V trimmed by 7 bases and J by 2 bases, 10 bases remained unmatched. The CDR3 extends over 15 amino acids. CDR3 nucleotides: TGTGCCAGCATCTTACAGGGGAACATCAACTATGGCTACACCTTC. It yields the protein CASILQGNINYGYTF.

This clone was seen many times. V usage is TRBV19 and J usage is TRBJ1-2; D might be TRBD1 (6 bases). Looked up from germline, CDR1 is LNHDA and CDR2 is SQIVND (reference sequence). There are 14 residues in the CDR3. Trimming cost V 3 bases and J 2 bases, with 10 bases left between them. This CDR3 is CASSIWGHNYGYTF. CDR3 sequence (DNA): TGTGCCAGTAGTATTTGGGGACACAACTATGGCTACACCTTC. Looking up the rest from reference TRBV19 and TRBJ1-2 gives the full variable domain: DGGITQSPKYLFRKEGQNVTLSCEQNLNHDAMYWYRQDPGQGLRLIYYSQIVNDFQKGDIAEGYSVSREKKESFPLTVTSAQKNPTAFYLCASSIWGHNYGYTFGSGTRLTVV.

Ten or more counts support this clone. This chain links TRBV6-5 with TRBJ2-7; 8 positions match TRBD2. The CDR3 is 14 residues long. V shed 2 bases and J 5 bases; nucleotides not matched to a gene: 5. The germline V gene has CDR1 MNHEY and CDR2 SVGAGI. The CDR3 DNA follows: TGTGCCAGCAGTTACGGGAGCGGGAGAAACGAGCAGTACTTC. Translated, it gives CASSYGSGRNEQYF.

At least ten counts were recorded for this clone. The chain links TRBV9 to TRBJ1-3; TRBD1 agrees at 7 bases. Germline trimming cut 0 bases from V and 3 bases from J; bases unmatched to any gene: 3. CDR1 SGDLS and CDR2 YYNGEE come from the germline V gene. This CDR3 spans 15 amino acids. Here the CDR3 DNA reads TGTGCCAGCAGCGTAGACGGGACAGTTGGAAACACCATATATTTT. The encoded protein is CASSVDGTVGNTIYF.

This clone occurred a few times. The chain recombines TRBV2 with TRBJ2-5; 12 nucleotides match TRBD2. V lost 5 bases to trimming and J lost 6 bases; unmatched junction nucleotides: 13. The CDR3 runs to 17 residues. Germline V gene lookup returns CDR1 SNHLY and CDR2 FYNNEI. The CDR3 DNA is TGTGCCAGCAGTCGAACTAGCGGGAGGCTCTTTGGGCAGACCCAGTACTTC. The encoded protein is CASSRTSGRLFGQTQYF.

This clone was found many times. V and J are TRBV7-9 and TRBJ1-3; tentatively, D is TRBD1 (5 bases). Trimming took 6 bases from V and 1 from J, leaving 10 bases between them. CDR3 size: 14 residues. Germline CDR1 reads SEHNR; CDR2 reads FQNEAQ (reference sequence). CDR3 loop: CASRGLRSGNTIYF. CDR3 nucleotides: TGTGCCAGCAGGGGACTGAGGTCTGGAAACACCATATATTTT. Full variable domain (remainder filled in from reference TRBV7-9 and TRBJ1-3): DTGVSQNPRHKITKRGQNVTFRCDPISEHNRLYWYRQTLGQGPEFLTYFQNEAQLEKSRLLSDRFSAERPKGSFSTLEIQRTEQGDSAMYLCASRGLRSGNTIYFGEGSWLTVV.

This clone was observed many times. The V call is TRBV9, the J call TRBJ1-1; D remains unclear. CDR1 and CDR2 (germline): SGDLS, YYNGEE. The CDR3 consists of 13 residues. V was trimmed by 3 bases and J by 3 bases, leaving 9 bases between them. The CDR3 sequence is CASSAYRYTEAFF. The CDR3 DNA follows: TGTGCCAGCAGCGCGTACCGGTACACTGAAGCTTTCTTT.

This clone has more than one count but fewer than ten. The chain carries TRBV7-6 and TRBJ2-7; D is ambiguous. CDR1 SGHVS and CDR2 FNYEAQ come from the germline V gene. V was clipped by 4 bases and J by 0 bases, with 4 bases between them. The CDR3 is made up of 12 amino acids. CDR3 coding DNA: TGTGCCAGCAGCTCCCTCTCCTACGAGCAGTACTTC. This sequence encodes CASSSLSYEQYF.

Many counts were recorded for this clone. The chain employs TRBV12-3 or TRBV12-4 and TRBJ2-5; 9 bases line up with TRBD2. The CDR3 spans 16 residues. With V trimmed by 7 bases and J by 4 bases, 13 bases remained unmatched. The CDR3 sequence: CASTLGRGGPGETQYF. The CDR3, as DNA: TGTGCCAGCACTTTGGGGCGGGGGGGCCCTGGAGAGACCCAGTACTTC.

This clone showed up many times. This chain joins TRBV14 and TRBJ1-2; 11 nucleotides match TRBD1. The germline gives CDR1 SGHDN, CDR2 FVKESK. CDR3 size: 17 residues. With V trimmed by 5 bases and J by 7 bases, 15 bases remained unmatched. CDR3 coding DNA: TGTGCCAGCAGCAAGATAAGGACAGGGGGCACCATGGGTGGCTACACCTTC. Amino acid sequence: CASSKIRTGGTMGGYTF.

This clone was recorded at least ten times. This chain uses TRBV27 with TRBJ2-7; 9 bases are shared with TRBD1. The V gene end was trimmed by 3 bases and the J gene end by 7 bases; junction bases not matched to a gene: 10. Germline V gives CDR1 MNHEY, CDR2 SMNVEV (reference sequence). This CDR3 has 15 residues. The CDR3 reads CASSFVGTGFEEQYF. Written as DNA, the CDR3 is TGTGCCAGCAGTTTCGTGGGGACAGGGTTTGAGGAGCAGTACTTC.

In its sample, this clone was seen a few times. This chain links TRBV30 with TRBJ1-5; TRBD1 might be the D (6 bases). V was trimmed by 0 bases and J by 4 bases, leaving 10 bases between them. The CDR3 is 14 residues long. Germline V gene data show CDR1 as GTSNPN and CDR2 as SVGIG (reference sequence). The CDR3, as DNA: TGTGCCTGGAGTGTACCAGGGGTAAATCAGCCCCAGCATTTT. This sequence encodes CAWSVPGVNQPQHF.

The table lists this clone with many counts. This chain joins TRBV6-1 and TRBJ2-7; 12 nucleotides line up with TRBD1. V lost 4 bases, J lost 5 bases, and 3 bases stayed unmatched. This CDR3 region has 14 residues. CDR1 and CDR2 (germline): MNHNS, SASEGT. The CDR3 sequence is CASSGGTGGDEQYF. The DNA for the CDR3 is TGTGCCAGCAGTGGGGGGACAGGGGGCGACGAGCAGTACTTC.

The V and J genes are TRBV12-3 or TRBV12-4 and TRBJ2-3, with 13 bases matching TRBD2. Unmatched junction bases numbered 4, after V lost 4 bases and J lost 6 bases. The CDR3 extends over 15 amino acids. The CDR3 loop is CASSSGTSGEDTQYF. CDR3 nucleotides: TGTGCCAGCAGTTCAGGGACTAGCGGGGAGGATACGCAGTATTTT.

This clone was counted at least ten times. The chain links TRBV9 to TRBJ1-1; D is perhaps TRBD1 (5 bases). Germline V gene sequence: CDR1 SGDLS, CDR2 YYNGEE. CDR3 size: 14 residues. The V and J ends lost 4 bases and 0 bases respectively, with 10 bases between them. The CDR3 here is CASSKGEMNTEAFF. Written as DNA, the CDR3 is TGTGCCAGCAGCAAAGGGGAAATGAACACTGAAGCTTTCTTT.